This record looks at one TCR beta chain sequence and its context. This specimen comes from a study of patients and donors after allogeneic stem cell transplantation. CDR3 length: 13 residues. V was pared by 4 bases and J by 7 bases, with 11 bases between. Germline V gene lookup returns CDR1 ENHRY and CDR2 SYGVKD. TCRdb re-derived calls from the RT-PCR reads in MiXCR, one entry per CDR3 protein. The sample lists under 200,000 distinct CDR3 sequences, 24% occurring once. V usage is TRBV10-3 and J usage is TRBJ2-1, with D maybe TRBD2 (5 bases). The TCR sequence derives from a human donor who was either an allogeneic HSCT recipient or a stem cell or donor lymphocyte infusion donor (not recorded which). It is not recorded whose cells these are; they may come from a transplant donor. Material: blood, either unsorted or a sorted T cell fraction (not recorded which). For the CDR3, the DNA is TGTGCCATCAGTGGAATACTAGGGAATGAGCAGTTCTTC. It encodes CAISGILGNEQFF.